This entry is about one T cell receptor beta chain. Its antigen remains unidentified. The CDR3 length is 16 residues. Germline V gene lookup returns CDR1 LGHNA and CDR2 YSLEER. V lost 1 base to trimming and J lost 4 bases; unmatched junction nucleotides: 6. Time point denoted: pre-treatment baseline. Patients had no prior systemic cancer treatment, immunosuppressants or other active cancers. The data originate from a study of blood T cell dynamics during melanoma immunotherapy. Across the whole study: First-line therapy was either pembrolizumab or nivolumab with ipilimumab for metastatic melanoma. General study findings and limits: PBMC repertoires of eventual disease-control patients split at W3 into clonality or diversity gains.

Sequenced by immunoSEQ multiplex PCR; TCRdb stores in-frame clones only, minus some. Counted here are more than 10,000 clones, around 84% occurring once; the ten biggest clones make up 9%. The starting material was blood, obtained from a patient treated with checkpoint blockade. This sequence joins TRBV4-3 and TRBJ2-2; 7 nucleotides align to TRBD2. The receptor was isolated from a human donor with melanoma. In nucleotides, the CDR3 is TGCGCCAGCAGCCAAGTCGGCGGGAGTCCCACCGGGGAGCTGTTTTTT. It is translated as CASSQVGGSPTGELFF.